A single sample is the source of the 19 T cell receptor beta chains below, sequenced in a study of T-cell reconstitution after alpha-beta-depleted transplantation in children. Construction of the TCRbeta library involved unique molecular identifiers. TCRdb ran MiXCR on the PCR reads and lists one entry per CDR3 protein. The sample contains 300,000 to 350,000 distinct CDR3 sequences, 16% of which appear only once. Sequencing used PBMCs, mostly from graft donor cells, obtained 360 days after TCRalphabeta/CD19-depleted stem cell transplant. These receptors all come from a male patient between 2 and 10 years old who had a stem cell transplant for acute lymphoblastic leukemia, so the T cells may come from the graft donor.

This sequence joins TRBV29-1 and TRBJ2-1; 14 nucleotides agree with TRBD2. Germline CDR1 SQVTM, CDR2 ANQGSEA. CDR3 length: 14 residues. Trimming cost V 8 bases and J 3 bases; bases outside gene matches: 3. This CDR3 is CSSGLAGVYNEQFF. For the CDR3, the DNA is TGCAGCTCGGGACTAGCGGGAGTCTACAATGAGCAGTTCTTC.

The chain links TRBV5-1 to TRBJ2-7, with D hard to call. Trimming took 0 bases from V and 4 from J, leaving 11 bases between them. The CDR3 is 14 amino acids. In germline, CDR1 is SGHRS, CDR2 YFSETQ. DNA of the CDR3: TGCGCCAGCAGCTTGGAGAGCCAAAGGTACGAGCAGTACTTC. Its protein product is CASSLESQRYEQYF. Complete variable domain (other parts from reference TRBV5-1 and TRBJ2-7): KAGVTQTPRYLIKTRGQQVTLSCSPISGHRSVSWYQQTPGQGLQFLFEYFSETQRNKGNFPGRFSGRQFSNSRSEMNVSTLELGDSALYLCASSLESQRYEQYFGPGTRLTVT.

The V call is TRBV4-3, the J call TRBJ2-3; weak D call: TRBD1 (6 bases). The CDR3 covers 16 residues. Germline lookup yields CDR1 LGHNA and CDR2 YSLEER. V dropped 0 bases and J dropped 0 bases, with 10 bases sitting between them. CDR3 bases: TGCGCCAGCAGCCAAGACCACAGGGCTAGCACAGATACGCAGTATTTT. Residues: CASSQDHRASTDTQYF.

This clonotype was counted at least ten times. The V gene is TRBV6-5, the J gene TRBJ1-2; D is undetermined. V lost 8 bases, J lost 8 bases, and 15 bases lay in between. The CDR3 spans 12 residues. The germline V gene encodes CDR1 MNHEY and CDR2 SVGAGI. The CDR3 protein is CASAEGKRGYTF. In DNA form, the CDR3 reads TGTGCCAGCGCGGAGGGCAAGCGGGGCTACACCTTC.

This clonotype was seen only a few times. The chain recombines TRBV9 with TRBJ2-1; TRBD2 agrees at 11 bases. J gave up 0 bases and V 3 bases, and 2 bases lay outside the gene matches. The CDR3 consists of 16 residues. Germline V gives CDR1 SGDLS, CDR2 YYNGEE. The CDR3 DNA reads TGTGCCAGCAGCGAGGGACTAGCGGACTCCTACAATGAGCAGTTCTTC. This gives the protein CASSEGLADSYNEQFF. The full variable domain, in which reference TRBV9 and TRBJ2-1 provide the parts outside the CDR3, is DSGVTQTPKHLITATGQRVTLRCSPRSGDLSVYWYQQSLDQGLQFLIQYYNGEERAKGNILERFSAQQFPDLHSELNLSSLELGDSALYFCASSEGLADSYNEQFFGPGTRLTVL.

This clonotype has a count of ten or more. The rearrangement uses TRBV6-1 and TRBJ2-7, with D possibly being TRBD2 (7 bases). The CDR3 runs to 14 residues. CDR1 is MNHNS and CDR2 is SASEGT in the germline V gene. V dropped 6 bases and J dropped 4 bases, with 16 bases sitting between them. DNA for the CDR3: TGTGCCAGCAGCCCGAGGGGGGGCGAATACGAGCAGTACTTC. Protein: CASSPRGGEYEQYF.

In its sample, this clonotype was seen many times. The chain uses TRBV13 and TRBJ2-7; 10 positions match TRBD2. There are 15 residues in the CDR3. J lost 4 bases, V lost 9 bases, and 12 bases had no gene match. CDR1 is PRHDT, CDR2 FYEKMQ, per germline (reference sequence). The CDR3 protein is CASGIRTSGPYEQYF. The CDR3 DNA sequence: TGTGCCAGTGGAATACGGACTAGCGGACCTTACGAGCAGTACTTC.

This clonotype was observed a few times. The chain employs TRBV9 and TRBJ2-7; 9 bases are shared with TRBD1. CDR1 SGDLS and CDR2 YYNGEE come from the germline V gene. The CDR3 runs 15 residues. J gave up 6 bases and V 0 bases, and 7 bases lay outside the gene matches. CDR3 protein: CASSVDGGQGPEQYF. CDR3 nucleotide sequence: TGTGCCAGCAGCGTAGATGGGGGACAGGGCCCCGAGCAGTACTTC. The variable domain in full, completed from reference TRBV9 and TRBJ2-7, reads DSGVTQTPKHLITATGQRVTLRCSPRSGDLSVYWYQQSLDQGLQFLIQYYNGEERAKGNILERFSAQQFPDLHSELNLSSLELGDSALYFCASSVDGGQGPEQYFGPGTRLTVT.

This clonotype was observed at least ten times. The rearrangement links TRBV27 to TRBJ1-5, with a possible D match to TRBD1 (5 bases). Germline loops: CDR1 MNHEY, CDR2 SMNVEV (reference sequence). The CDR3 is 14 residues long. V lost 3 bases and J 6 bases, leaving 12 bases between the germline ends. The chain's CDR3 is CASSFLGEAQPQHF. The CDR3 DNA follows: TGTGCCAGCAGTTTCTTGGGGGAGGCTCAGCCCCAGCATTTT.

This clonotype has a count of ten or more. The rearrangement uses TRBV12-3 or TRBV12-4 and TRBJ2-5, with 9 bases that match TRBD1. The CDR3 runs to 13 residues. J lost 4 bases, V lost 6 bases, and 3 bases had no gene match. In DNA, the CDR3 is TGTGCCAGCAGCTCGGACAGGGGAGAGACCCAGTACTTC. Protein product: CASSSDRGETQYF.

This clonotype was counted only a few times. The chain joins TRBV18 to TRBJ1-6; D is ambiguous. The germline V gene encodes CDR1 KGHSH and CDR2 LQKENI. With 8 bases removed from V and 8 bases from J, the gap between germline ends came to 7 bases. This CDR3 contains 11 residues. The CDR3 spells CASPLDSPLHF. DNA for the CDR3: TGTGCCAGCCCCTTGGATTCACCCCTCCACTTT. Complete variable domain (other parts from reference TRBV18 and TRBJ1-6): NAGVMQNPRHLVRRRGQEARLRCSPMKGHSHVYWYRQLPEEGLKFMVYLQKENIIDESGMPKERFSAEFPKEGPSILRIQQVVRGDSAAYFCASPLDSPLHFGNGTRLTVT.

The chain combines TRBV20-1 with TRBJ1-2, with D uncertain. Germline values: CDR1 DFQATT, CDR2 SNEGSKA (reference sequence). The CDR3 consists of 14 residues. V shed 0 bases and J shed 5 bases, with 13 bases lying between them. CDR3 sequence (DNA): TGCAGTGCTAGAGATCGCTTGGGCGGGTATGGCTACACCTTC. The encoded protein is CSARDRLGGYGYTF.

This clonotype has just a few counts. The chain combines TRBV19 with TRBJ2-2, with D possibly matching TRBD2 (6 bases). CDR1 is LNHDA, CDR2 SQIVND, per germline (reference sequence). The length of the CDR3 is 16 residues. Trimming pared 4 bases from V and 5 bases from J, leaving 17 bases between. As DNA, the CDR3 is TGTGCCAGTAGTAGGGGACGCGGGACGAGGACCGGGGAGCTGTTTTTT. Its protein is CASSRGRGTRTGELFF.

This clonotype was counted between two and nine times. Written as DNA, the CDR3 is TGTGCCAGCAGCAGAAGTCGACAAGAGACCCAGTACTTC. Translated, it gives CASSRSRQETQYF. V usage is TRBV12-3 or TRBV12-4 and J usage is TRBJ2-5; D is unresolved. Trimming took off 6 bases at V and 2 bases at J, with 10 bases between the two ends. The CDR3 is made up of 13 amino acids.

J is TRBJ2-7 and V is TRBV5-1, with 8 bases lining up with TRBD1. This CDR3 spans 14 amino acids. V gave up 6 bases and J gave up 3 bases; unmatched junction bases: 8. The germline V gene encodes CDR1 SGHRS and CDR2 YFSETQ. This CDR3 reads CASTSVTGGYEQYF. CDR3 bases: TGCGCCAGCACCTCCGTTACAGGGGGCTACGAGCAGTACTTC.

The gene calls are TRBV6-5 and TRBJ2-7, with a tentative D call TRBD1 (6 bases). The CDR3 consists of 14 residues. The germline CDR1 and CDR2 sequences are MNHEY and SVGAGI. The germline V and J ends were trimmed by 0 bases and 3 bases, with 9 bases remaining between them. CDR3 sequence (DNA): TGTGCCAGCAGTTACTCGACCAGGGGCTACGAGCAGTACTTC. It is translated as CASSYSTRGYEQYF.

The chain links TRBV7-8 to TRBJ1-2; D may be TRBD1 (5 bases). V was clipped by 4 bases and J by 2 bases, with 11 bases between them. The CDR3 runs to 14 residues. Germline CDR1 is SGHVS and CDR2 is FQNEAQ. CDR3 amino acids: CASSYGARNYGYTF. CDR3 bases: TGTGCCAGCAGCTATGGGGCCAGAAACTATGGCTACACCTTC.

This clonotype was seen more than once but under ten times. The chain has TRBV11-2 and TRBJ2-7, with 9 bases lining up with TRBD2. Germline V CDR1 and CDR2: SGHAT, FQNNGV. The CDR3 has 17 residues. V lost 1 base to trimming and J lost 4 bases; unmatched junction nucleotides: 11. In DNA form, the CDR3 reads TGTGCCAGCAGCTTAGTCTTAGCGGGAGTCCCCCAATACGAGCAGTACTTC. Translated: CASSLVLAGVPQYEQYF.

This clonotype showed up just a few times. The chain recombines TRBV4-3 with TRBJ2-5; the D call may be TRBD1 or TRBD2 (5 bases each). The germline V and J ends were trimmed by 0 bases and 5 bases, with 13 bases remaining between them. Germline CDR1 LGHNA, CDR2 YSLEER. The CDR3 is made up of 15 amino acids. The CDR3 spells CASSQDGSGRETQYF. CDR3 bases: TGCGCCAGCAGCCAAGATGGATCGGGGCGGGAGACCCAGTACTTC.